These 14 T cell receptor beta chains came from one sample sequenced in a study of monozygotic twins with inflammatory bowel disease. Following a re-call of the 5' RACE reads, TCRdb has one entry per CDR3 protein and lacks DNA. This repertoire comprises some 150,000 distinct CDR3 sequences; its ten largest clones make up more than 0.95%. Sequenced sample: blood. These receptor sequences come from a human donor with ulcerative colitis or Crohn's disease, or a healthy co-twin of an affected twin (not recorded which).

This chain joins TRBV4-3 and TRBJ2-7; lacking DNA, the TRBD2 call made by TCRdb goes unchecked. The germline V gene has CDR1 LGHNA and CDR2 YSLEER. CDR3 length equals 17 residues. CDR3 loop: CASSQDPTSGRVYEQYF.

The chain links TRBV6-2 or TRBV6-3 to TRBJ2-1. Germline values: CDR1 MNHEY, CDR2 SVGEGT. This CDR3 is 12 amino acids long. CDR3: CASSYGENEQFF.

CDR3: CASSLVDRGNNEQFF. The V and J genes are TRBV5-1 and TRBJ2-1; as DNA is missing, the TRBD1 call by TCRdb cannot be tested. CDR3 length: 15 amino acids. The germline CDR1 and CDR2 sequences are SGHRS and YFSETQ.

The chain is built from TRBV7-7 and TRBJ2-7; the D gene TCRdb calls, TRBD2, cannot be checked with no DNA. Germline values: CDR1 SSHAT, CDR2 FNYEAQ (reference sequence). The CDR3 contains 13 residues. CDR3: CASSFSQNYEQYF.

The CDR3 reads CASSLVAGVFSYEQYF. This chain joins TRBV7-2 and TRBJ2-7; the TCRdb D gene call, TRBD2, has no DNA to confirm it. From germline, CDR1 is SGHTA and CDR2 FQGNSA. There are 16 residues in the CDR3. Looking up the rest from reference TRBV7-2 and TRBJ2-7 gives the full variable domain: GAGVSQSPSNKVTEKGKDVELRCDPISGHTALYWYRQSLGQGLEFLIYFQGNSAPDKSGLPSDRFSAERTGGSVSTLTIQRTQQEDSAVYLCASSLVAGVFSYEQYFGPGTRLTVT.

The CDR3 sequence is CASSLEGQGNEKLFF. The chain carries TRBV28 and TRBJ1-4; with no DNA, the TCRdb D assignment of TRBD1 cannot be verified. The CDR3 runs 15 residues. The germline CDR1 and CDR2 sequences are MDHEN and SYDVKM. The full variable domain, its missing parts supplied by reference TRBV28 and TRBJ1-4, is DVKVTQSSRYLVKRTGEKVFLECVQDMDHENMFWYRQDPGLGLRLIYFSYDVKMKEKGDIPEGYSVSREKKERFSLILESASTNQTSMYLCASSLEGQGNEKLFFGSGTQLSVL.

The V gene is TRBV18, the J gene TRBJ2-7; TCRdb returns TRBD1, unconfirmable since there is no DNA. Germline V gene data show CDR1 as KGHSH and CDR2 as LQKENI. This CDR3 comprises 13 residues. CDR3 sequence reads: CASSPSRGFEQYF.

This chain's CDR3 is CASSQLRDGTYEQYF. The rearrangement links TRBV3-1 to TRBJ2-7; TCRdb selects TRBD1, and the lack of DNA leaves this call unchecked. Per the germline V gene, CDR1 is LGHDT and CDR2 is YNNKEL (reference sequence). This CDR3 is 15 amino acids long.

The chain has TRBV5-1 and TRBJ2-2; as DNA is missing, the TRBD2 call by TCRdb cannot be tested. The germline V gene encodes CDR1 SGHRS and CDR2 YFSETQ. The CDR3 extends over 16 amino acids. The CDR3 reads CASSLVLAGVTGELFF.

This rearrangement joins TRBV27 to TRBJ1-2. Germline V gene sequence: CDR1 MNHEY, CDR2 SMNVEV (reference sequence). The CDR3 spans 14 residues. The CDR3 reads CASSFLDTNYGYTF.

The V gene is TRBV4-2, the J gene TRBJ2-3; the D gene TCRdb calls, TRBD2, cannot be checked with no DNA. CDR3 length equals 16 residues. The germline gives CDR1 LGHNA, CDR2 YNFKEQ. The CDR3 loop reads CASSQESGSRMVTQYF.

CDR3 residues: CASSLKTVATNEKLFF. The V call is TRBV5-4, the J call TRBJ1-4. The CDR3 is made up of 16 amino acids. Per the germline V gene, CDR1 is SGHNT and CDR2 is YYREEE (reference sequence).

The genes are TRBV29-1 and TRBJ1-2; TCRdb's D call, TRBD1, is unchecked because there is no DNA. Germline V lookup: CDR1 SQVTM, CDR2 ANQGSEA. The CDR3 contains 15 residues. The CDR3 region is CSISGTAELSYGYTF.

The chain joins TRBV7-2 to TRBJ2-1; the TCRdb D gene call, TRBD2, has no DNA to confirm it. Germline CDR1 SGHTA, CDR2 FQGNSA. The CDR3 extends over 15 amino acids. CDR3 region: CASSLASLTRDEQFF.